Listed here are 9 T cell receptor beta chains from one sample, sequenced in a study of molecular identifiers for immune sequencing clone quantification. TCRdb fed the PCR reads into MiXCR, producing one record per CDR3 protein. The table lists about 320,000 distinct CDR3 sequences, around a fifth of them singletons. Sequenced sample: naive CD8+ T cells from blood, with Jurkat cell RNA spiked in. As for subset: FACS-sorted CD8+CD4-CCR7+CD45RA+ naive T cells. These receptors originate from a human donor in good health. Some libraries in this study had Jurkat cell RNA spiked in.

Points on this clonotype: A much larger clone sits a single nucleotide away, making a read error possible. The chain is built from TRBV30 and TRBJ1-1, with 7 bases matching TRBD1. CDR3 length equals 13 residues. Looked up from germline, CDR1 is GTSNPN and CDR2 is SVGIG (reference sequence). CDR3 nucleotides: TGTGTCGGAGACTCGACAGGGCGCACTGAAGCTTTCTTT. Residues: CVGDSTGRTEAFF.

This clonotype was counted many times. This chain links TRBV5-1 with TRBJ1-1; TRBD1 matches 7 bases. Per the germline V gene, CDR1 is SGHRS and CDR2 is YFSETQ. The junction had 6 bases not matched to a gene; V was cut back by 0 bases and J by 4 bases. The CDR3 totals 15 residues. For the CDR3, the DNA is TGCGCCAGCAGCTTGGGGGCAGGGGGGAGCACTGAAGCTTTCTTT. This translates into CASSLGAGGSTEAFF.

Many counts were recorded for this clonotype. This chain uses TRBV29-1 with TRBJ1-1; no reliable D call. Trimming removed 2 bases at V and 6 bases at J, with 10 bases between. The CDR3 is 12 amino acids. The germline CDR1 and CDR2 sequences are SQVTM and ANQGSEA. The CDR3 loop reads CSVELGIPEAFF. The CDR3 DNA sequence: TGCAGCGTTGAATTGGGGATCCCTGAAGCTTTCTTT.

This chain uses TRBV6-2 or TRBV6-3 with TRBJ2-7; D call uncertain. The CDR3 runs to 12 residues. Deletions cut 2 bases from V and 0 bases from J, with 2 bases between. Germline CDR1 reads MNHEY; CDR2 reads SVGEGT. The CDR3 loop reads CASSYVSYEQYF. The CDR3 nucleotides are TGTGCCAGCAGTTACGTCTCCTACGAGCAGTACTTC.

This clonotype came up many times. The CDR3 protein is CASSSETVVKNIQYF. The CDR3 DNA reads TGTGCCAGCAGCTCTGAGACAGTGGTCAAAAACATTCAGTACTTC. The chain joins TRBV7-2 to TRBJ2-4, with D perhaps TRBD1 (5 bases). This CDR3 spans 15 amino acids. Trimming cost V 4 bases and J 3 bases, with 13 bases left between them. CDR1 is SGHTA, CDR2 FQGNSA, per germline.

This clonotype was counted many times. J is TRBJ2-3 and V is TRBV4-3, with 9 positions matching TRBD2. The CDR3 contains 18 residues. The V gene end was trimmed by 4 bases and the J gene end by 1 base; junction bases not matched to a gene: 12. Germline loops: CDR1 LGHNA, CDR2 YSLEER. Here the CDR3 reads CASSRTLSLAGRTDTQYF. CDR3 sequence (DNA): TGCGCCAGCAGCCGAACTCTTTCACTAGCGGGCCGCACAGATACGCAGTATTTT.

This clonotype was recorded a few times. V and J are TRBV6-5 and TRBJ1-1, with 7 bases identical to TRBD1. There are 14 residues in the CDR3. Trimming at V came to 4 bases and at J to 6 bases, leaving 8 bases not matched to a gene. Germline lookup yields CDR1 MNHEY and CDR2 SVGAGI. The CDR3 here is CASSLGQLMPEAFF. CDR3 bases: TGTGCCAGCAGTTTGGGACAGCTGATGCCTGAAGCTTTCTTT.

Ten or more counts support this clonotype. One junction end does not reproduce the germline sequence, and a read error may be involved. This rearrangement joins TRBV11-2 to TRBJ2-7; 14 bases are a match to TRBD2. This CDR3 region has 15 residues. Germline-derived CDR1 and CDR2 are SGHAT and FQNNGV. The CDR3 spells CASSLGLAGGYEQYF. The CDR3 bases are TGTGCCAGCAGTTTAGGACTAGCGGGGGGCTACGAGCAGTACTTC. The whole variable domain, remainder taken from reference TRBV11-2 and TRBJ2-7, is EAGVAQSPRYKIIEKRQSVAFWCNPISGHATLYWYQQILGQGPKLLIQFQNNGVVDDSQLPKDRFSAERLKGVDSTLKIQPAKLEDSAVYLCASSLGLAGGYEQYFGPGTRLTVT.

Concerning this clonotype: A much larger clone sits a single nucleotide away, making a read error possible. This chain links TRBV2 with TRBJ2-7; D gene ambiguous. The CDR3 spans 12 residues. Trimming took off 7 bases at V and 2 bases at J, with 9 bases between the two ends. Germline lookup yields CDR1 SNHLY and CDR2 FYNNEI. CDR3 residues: CASMEGPYEQYF. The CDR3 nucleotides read TGTGCCAGCATGGAAGGGCCCTACGAGCAGTACTTC.